This TCR beta chain was recorded in a study of blood T cell repertoires in COVID-19. As for the study in general: Acute-phase and convalescent COVID-19 samples originated in the United States, Italy and Spain. PBMCs, B-cell-depleted T cells, or T cells were the source of the cDNA or gDNA that made up the material.

In the authors' methods: Nucleated cell number was recorded as an estimate derived from reference gene primer amplification. The data were produced by immunoSEQ multiplex PCR, yet TCRdb's version contains in-frame clones alone and is incomplete. V, J and clone size are those of that table, while D and trimming were read from the DNA. The sample contains 200,000 to 250,000 clones, around 80% of which appear only once. Germline loops: CDR1 SQVTM, CDR2 ANQGSEA. After removal of 2 bases from V and 2 bases from J, the junction contained 7 bases not matched to a gene. The CDR3 length is 15 residues. The TCR originated in a woman at least 80 years old with active or convalescent COVID-19. Sequencing was carried out using peripheral blood. This chain joins TRBV29-1 and TRBJ2-3; 7 nucleotides align to TRBD1. CDR3 protein: CSVEKTGPYTDTQYF. The CDR3 DNA reads TGCAGCGTTGAAAAGACAGGGCCATACACAGATACGCAGTATTTT.